This T cell receptor beta chain came from a study of blood T cells in healthy people across ages. This CDR3 has 15 amino acids. CDR1 is SGHAT and CDR2 is FQNNGV in the germline V gene. V was pared by 4 bases and J by 1 base, with 13 bases between. For the second PCR, which ran for 7 to 11 cycles, a sample-barcoded 5' primer and a J-beta primer mix were used. TCRdb re-analysed the 5' RACE reads in MiXCR, keeping a single row per CDR3 protein. Of more than 1.4 million distinct CDR3 sequences listed, around two fifths are singletons. The receptor comes from a woman younger than 35 in good health. The sequencing input was blood. The chain combines TRBV11-2 with TRBJ2-5; D may correspond to TRBD1 or TRBD2 (5 bases each). CDR3 nucleotides: TGTGCCAGCAGCTCGAGTGGGGGTTTCCAAGAGACCCAGTACTTC. It is translated as CASSSSGGFQETQYF.